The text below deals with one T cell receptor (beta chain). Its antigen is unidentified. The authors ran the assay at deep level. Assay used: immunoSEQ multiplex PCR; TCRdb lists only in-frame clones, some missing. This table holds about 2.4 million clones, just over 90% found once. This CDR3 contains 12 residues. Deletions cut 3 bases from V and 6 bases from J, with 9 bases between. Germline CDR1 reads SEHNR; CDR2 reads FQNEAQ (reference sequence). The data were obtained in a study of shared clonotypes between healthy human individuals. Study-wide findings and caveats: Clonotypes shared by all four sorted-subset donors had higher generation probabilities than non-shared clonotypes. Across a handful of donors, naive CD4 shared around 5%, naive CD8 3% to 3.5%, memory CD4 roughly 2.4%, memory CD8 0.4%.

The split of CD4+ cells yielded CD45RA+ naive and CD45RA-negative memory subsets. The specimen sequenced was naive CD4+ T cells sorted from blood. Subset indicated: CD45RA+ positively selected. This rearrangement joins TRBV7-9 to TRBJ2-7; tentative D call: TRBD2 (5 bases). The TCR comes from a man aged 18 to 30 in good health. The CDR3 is CASSLLGVEQYF. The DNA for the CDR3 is TGTGCCAGCAGCTTGCTCGGGGTCGAGCAGTACTTC.